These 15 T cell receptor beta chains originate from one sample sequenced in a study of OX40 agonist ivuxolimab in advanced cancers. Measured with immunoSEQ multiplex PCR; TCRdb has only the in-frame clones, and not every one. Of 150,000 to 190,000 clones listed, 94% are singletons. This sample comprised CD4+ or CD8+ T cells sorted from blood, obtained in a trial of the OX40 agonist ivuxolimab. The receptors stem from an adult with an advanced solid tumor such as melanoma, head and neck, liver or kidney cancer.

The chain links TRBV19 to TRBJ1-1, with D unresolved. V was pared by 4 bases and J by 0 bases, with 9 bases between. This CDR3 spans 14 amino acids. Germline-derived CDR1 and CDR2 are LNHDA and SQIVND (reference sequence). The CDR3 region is CASSNLGLNTEAFF. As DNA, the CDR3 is TGTGCCAGTAGTAATCTCGGGTTGAACACTGAAGCTTTCTTT. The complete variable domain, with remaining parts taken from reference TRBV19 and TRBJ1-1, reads DGGITQSPKYLFRKEGQNVTLSCEQNLNHDAMYWYRQDPGQGLRLIYYSQIVNDFQKGDIAEGYSVSREKKESFPLTVTSAQKNPTAFYLCASSNLGLNTEAFFGQGTRLTVV.

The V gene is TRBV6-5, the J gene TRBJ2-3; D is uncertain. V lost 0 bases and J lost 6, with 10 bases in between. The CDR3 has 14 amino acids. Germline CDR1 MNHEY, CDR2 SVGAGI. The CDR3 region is CASSYSAAEDTQYF. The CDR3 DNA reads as TGTGCCAGCAGTTACTCCGCCGCGGAGGATACGCAGTATTTT.

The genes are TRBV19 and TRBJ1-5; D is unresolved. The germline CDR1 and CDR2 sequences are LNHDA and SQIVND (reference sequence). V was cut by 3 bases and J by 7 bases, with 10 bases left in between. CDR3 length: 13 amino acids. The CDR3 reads CASSIMVGQPQHF. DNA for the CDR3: TGTGCCAGTAGTATCATGGTGGGACAGCCCCAGCATTTT. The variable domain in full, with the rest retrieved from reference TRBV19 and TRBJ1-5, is DGGITQSPKYLFRKEGQNVTLSCEQNLNHDAMYWYRQDPGQGLRLIYYSQIVNDFQKGDIAEGYSVSREKKESFPLTVTSAQKNPTAFYLCASSIMVGQPQHFGDGTRLSIL.

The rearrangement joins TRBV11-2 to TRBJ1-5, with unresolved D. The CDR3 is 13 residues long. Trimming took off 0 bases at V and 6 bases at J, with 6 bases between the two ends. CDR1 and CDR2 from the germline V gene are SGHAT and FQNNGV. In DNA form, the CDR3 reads TGTGCCAGCAGCTTAGATTTTTTTCAGCCCCAGCATTTT. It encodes CASSLDFFQPQHF.

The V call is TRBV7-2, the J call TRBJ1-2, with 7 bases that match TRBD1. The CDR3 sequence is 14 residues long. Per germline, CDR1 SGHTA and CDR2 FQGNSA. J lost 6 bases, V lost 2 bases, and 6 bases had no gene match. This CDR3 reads CASSLSRGLDGYTF. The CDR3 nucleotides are TGTGCCAGCAGCTTATCAAGGGGGCTCGATGGCTACACCTTC.

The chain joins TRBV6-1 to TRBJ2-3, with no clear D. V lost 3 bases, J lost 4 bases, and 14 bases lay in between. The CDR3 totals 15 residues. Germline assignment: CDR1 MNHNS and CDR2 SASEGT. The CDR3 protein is CASSDAGSSADTQYF. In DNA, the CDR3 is TGTGCCAGCAGTGACGCTGGCTCTAGTGCAGATACGCAGTATTTT.

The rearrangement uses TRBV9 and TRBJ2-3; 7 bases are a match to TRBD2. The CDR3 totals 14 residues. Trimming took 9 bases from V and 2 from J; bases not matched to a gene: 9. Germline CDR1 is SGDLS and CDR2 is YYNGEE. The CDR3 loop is CATTSGTTTDTQYF. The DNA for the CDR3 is TGTGCCACCACAAGCGGGACCACCACAGATACGCAGTATTTT.

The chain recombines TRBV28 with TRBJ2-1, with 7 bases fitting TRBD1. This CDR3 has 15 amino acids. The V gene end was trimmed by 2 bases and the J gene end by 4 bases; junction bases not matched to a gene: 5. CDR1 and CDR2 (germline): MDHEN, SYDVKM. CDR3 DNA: TGTGCCAGCAGTTTAGGGGACAGATTATACAATGAGCAGTTCTTC. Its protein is CASSLGDRLYNEQFF.

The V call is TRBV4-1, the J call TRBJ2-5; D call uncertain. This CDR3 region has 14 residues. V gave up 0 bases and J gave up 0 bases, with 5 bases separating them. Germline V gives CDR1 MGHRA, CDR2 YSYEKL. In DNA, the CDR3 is TGCGCCAGCAGCCAAGAAGCCTACCAAGAGACCCAGTACTTC. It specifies CASSQEAYQETQYF.

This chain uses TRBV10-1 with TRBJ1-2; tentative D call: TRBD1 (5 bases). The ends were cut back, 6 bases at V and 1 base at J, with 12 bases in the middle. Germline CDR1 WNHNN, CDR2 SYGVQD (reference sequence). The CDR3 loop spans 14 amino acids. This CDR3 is CASSSGRDNYGYTF. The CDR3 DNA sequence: TGCGCCAGCAGCTCGGGCAGGGATAACTATGGCTACACCTTC.

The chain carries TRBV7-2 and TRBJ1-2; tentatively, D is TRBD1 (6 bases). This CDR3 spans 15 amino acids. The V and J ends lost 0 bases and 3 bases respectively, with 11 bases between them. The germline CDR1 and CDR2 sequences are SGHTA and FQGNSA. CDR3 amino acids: CASSLAGGADYGYTF. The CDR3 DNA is TGTGCCAGCAGCTTAGCCGGGGGGGCAGACTATGGCTACACCTTC.

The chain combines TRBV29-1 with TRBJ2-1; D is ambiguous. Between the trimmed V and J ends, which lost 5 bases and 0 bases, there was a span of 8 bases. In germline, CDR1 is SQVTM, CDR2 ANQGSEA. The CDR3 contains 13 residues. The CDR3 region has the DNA TGCAGCGTTACTGAGAGCTCCTACAATGAGCAGTTCTTC. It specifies CSVTESSYNEQFF.

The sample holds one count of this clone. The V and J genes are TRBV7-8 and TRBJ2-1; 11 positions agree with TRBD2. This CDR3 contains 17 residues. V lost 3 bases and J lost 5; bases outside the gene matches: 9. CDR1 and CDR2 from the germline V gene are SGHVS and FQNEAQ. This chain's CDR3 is CASSFIAGGPNNNEQFF. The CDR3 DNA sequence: TGTGCCAGCAGCTTCATAGCGGGAGGGCCGAATAACAATGAGCAGTTCTTC.

CDR3 DNA sequence: TGCGCCAGCAGCTCAATTAGGACAGACTACGAGCAGTACTTC. Translation gives CASSSIRTDYEQYF. The chain combines TRBV5-1 with TRBJ2-7, with D maybe TRBD1 (6 bases). CDR3 length: 14 residues. Trimming took off 3 bases at V and 3 bases at J, with 13 bases between the two ends. Germline V gene data show CDR1 as SGHRS and CDR2 as YFSETQ.

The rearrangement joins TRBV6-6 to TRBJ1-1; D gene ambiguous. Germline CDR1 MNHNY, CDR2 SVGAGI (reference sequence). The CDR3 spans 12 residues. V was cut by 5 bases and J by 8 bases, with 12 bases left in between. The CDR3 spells CASSGPVGEAFF. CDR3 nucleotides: TGTGCCAGCAGTGGACCTGTGGGAGAAGCTTTCTTT.